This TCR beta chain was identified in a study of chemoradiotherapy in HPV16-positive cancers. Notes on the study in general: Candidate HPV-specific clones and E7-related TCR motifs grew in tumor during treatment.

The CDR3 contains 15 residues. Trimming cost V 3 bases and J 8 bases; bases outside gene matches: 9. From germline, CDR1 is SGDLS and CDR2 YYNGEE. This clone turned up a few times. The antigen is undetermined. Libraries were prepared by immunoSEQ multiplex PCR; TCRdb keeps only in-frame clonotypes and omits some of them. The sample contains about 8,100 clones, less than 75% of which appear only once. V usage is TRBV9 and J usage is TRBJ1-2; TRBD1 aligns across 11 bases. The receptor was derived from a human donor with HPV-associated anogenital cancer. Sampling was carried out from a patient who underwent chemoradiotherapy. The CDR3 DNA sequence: TGTGCCAGCAGCGGCTCGGACAGGGGGCTTCGGGGCTACACCTTC. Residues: CASSGSDRGLRGYTF.